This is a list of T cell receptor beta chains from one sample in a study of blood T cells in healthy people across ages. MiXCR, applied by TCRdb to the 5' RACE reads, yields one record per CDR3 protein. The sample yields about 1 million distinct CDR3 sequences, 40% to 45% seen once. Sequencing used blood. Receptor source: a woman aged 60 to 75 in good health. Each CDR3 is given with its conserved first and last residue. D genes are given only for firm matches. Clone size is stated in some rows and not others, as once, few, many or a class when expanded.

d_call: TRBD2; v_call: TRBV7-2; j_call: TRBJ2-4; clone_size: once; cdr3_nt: TGTGCCAGCAGCCTCCCTGGCGGGGGGTCCAAAAACATTCAGTACTTC; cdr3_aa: CASSLPGGGSKNIQYF
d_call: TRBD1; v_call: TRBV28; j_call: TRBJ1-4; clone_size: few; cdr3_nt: TGTGCCAGCAGCCAGAGGGGACAGGGGTCTAATGAAAAACTGTTTTTT; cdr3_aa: CASSQRGQGSNEKLFF
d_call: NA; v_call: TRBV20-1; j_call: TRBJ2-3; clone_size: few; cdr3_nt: TGCAGTGCTAGAGATGACGTGGCGGGTAACACAGATACGCAGTATTTT; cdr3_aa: CSARDDVAGNTDTQYF
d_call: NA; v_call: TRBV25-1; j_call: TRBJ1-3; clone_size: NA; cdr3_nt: TGTGCCAGCAGTGAGACCGGGACCCGGAACACCATATATTTT; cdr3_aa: CASSETGTRNTIYF
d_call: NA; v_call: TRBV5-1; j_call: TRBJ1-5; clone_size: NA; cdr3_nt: TGCGCCAGCAGCTTGGCATCGGGTGGCAATCAGCCCCAGCATTTT; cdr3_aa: CASSLASGGNQPQHF
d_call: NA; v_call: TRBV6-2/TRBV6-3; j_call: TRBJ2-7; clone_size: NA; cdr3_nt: TGTGCCAGCAGTTACAGGAAGTACGAGCAGTACTTC; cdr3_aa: CASSYRKYEQYF
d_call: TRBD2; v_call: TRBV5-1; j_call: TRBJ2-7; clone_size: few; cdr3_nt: TGCGCCAGCAGCCCGAGGACTAGCGACTACGAGCAGTACTTC; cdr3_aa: CASSPRTSDYEQYF
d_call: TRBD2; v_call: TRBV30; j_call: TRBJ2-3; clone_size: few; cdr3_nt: TGTGCCTGGAGTGGGGGTAGCGGGATTGTAGATACGCAGTATTTT; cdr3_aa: CAWSGGSGIVDTQYF
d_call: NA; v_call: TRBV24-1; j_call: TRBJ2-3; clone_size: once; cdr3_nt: TGTGCCACCAGTAGATCAGCGGCCCAAGATACGCAGTATTTT; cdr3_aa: CATSRSAAQDTQYF
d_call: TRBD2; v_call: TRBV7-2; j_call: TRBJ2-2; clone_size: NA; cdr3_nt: TGTGACAGCAGCCCGGGACTACACGGGGGGGAGCTGTTTTTT; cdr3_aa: CDSSPGLHGGELFF
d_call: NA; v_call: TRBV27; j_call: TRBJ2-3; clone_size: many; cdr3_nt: TGTGCCAGCAGTTTAGGGTGGACAGATACGCAGTATTTT; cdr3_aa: CASSLGWTDTQYF
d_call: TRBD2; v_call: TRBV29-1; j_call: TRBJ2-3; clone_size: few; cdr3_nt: TGCAGCGTTTTTGGACTAGCGGGATATAACACAGATACGCAGTATTTT; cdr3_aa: CSVFGLAGYNTDTQYF
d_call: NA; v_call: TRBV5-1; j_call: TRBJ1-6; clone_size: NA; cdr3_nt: TGCGCCAGCAGCTCCGACACGCTTTCGAATTCACCCCTCCACTTT; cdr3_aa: CASSSDTLSNSPLHF
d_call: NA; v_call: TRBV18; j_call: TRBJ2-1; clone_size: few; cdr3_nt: TGTGCCAGCTCACCACCGATTCAGAGGAGTGCCTACAATGAGCAGTTCTTC; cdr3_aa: CASSPPIQRSAYNEQFF
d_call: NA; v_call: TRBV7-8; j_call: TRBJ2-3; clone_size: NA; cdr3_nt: TGTGCCAGCAGCCCCGCCGACCCTACGCAGTATTTT; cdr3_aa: CASSPADPTQYF
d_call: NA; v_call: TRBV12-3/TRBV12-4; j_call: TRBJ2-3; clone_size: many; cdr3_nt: TGTGCCAGCAGTTTAACAAAAGGGACGCAGTATTTT; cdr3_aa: CASSLTKGTQYF
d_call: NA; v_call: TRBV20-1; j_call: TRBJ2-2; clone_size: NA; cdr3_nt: TGCAGTGCCTCCGGACAAAAGGCCGGGGAGCTGTTTTTT; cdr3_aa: CSASGQKAGELFF
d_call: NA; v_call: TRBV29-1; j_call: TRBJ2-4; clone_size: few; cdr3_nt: TGCAGCGTTGAAGCCGGAGGTGGGGCCAAAAACATTCAGTACTTC; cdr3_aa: CSVEAGGGAKNIQYF
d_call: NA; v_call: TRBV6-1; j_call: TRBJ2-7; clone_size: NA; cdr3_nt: TGTGCCAGCAGTGAAGGGGGGGGCTACAATGAGCAGTACTTC; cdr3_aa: CASSEGGGYNEQYF
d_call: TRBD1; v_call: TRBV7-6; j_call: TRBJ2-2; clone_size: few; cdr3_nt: TGTGCCAGCAGCTTAGGTCCGACAGGGTCCGGGGAGCTGTTTTTT; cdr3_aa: CASSLGPTGSGELFF
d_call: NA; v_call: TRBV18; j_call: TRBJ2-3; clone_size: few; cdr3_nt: TGTGCCAGCTCACCACGCTCCAATACCAGGGGCAGCACAGATACGCAGTATTTT; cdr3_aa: CASSPRSNTRGSTDTQYF
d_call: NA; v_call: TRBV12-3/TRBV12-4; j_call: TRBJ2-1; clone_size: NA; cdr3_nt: TGTGCCAGCAGTGTACGTACGCAATACAATGAGCAGTTCTTC; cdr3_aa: CASSVRTQYNEQFF
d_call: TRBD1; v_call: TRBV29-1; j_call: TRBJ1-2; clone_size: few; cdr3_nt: TGCAGCGTTCAGGGGGTCGGGGACTATGGCTACACCTTC; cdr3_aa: CSVQGVGDYGYTF
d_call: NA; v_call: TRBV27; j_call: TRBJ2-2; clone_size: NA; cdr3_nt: TGTGCCAGCAGTTCCCGGGGGCGGTCGACGAACACCGGGGAGCTGTTTTTT; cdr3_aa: CASSSRGRSTNTGELFF
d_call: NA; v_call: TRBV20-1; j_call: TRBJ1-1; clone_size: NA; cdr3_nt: TGCAGTGCCAGTCCACAGGGCCCGGACACTGAAGCTTTCTTT; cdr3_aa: CSASPQGPDTEAFF
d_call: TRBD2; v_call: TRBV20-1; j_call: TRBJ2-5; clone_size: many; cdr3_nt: TGCAGTGCTAGAGGGACTAGCGGGCTAGAGACCCAGTACTTC; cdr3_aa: CSARGTSGLETQYF
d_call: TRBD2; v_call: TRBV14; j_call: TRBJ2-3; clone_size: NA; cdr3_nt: TGTGCCAGCAGCCCAGGACGGATGCGGGAGGGCCGGACAGATACGCAGTATTTT; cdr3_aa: CASSPGRMREGRTDTQYF
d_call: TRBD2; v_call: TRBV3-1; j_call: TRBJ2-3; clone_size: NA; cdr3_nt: TGTGCCAGCAGCCAAGAAGGCTGGGCGGGAGCGATTCGGGATACGCAGTATTTT; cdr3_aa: CASSQEGWAGAIRDTQYF
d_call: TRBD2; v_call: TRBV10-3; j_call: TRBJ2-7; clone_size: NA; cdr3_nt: TGTGCCATCAGGGGAGGCGCTAGCGGGGATTCCTACGAGCAGTACTTC; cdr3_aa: CAIRGGASGDSYEQYF
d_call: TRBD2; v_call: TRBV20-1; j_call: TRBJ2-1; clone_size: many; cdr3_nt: TGCAGTGCTAGAGATTCAAGGACTAGCGACAATGAGCAGTTCTTC; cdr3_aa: CSARDSRTSDNEQFF
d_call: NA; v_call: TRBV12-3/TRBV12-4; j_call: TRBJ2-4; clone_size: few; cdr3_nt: TGTGCCAGCAGTGCCGGGCTAAACATTCAGTACTTC; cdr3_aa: CASSAGLNIQYF
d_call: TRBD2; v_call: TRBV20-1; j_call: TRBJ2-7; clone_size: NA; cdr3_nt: TGCAGTGCTAATCTAGCGGGAGGCTCCTACGAGCAGTACTTC; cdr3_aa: CSANLAGGSYEQYF
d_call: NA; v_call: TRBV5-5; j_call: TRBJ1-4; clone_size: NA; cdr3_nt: TGTGCCAGCACGGGCAGCACAACTAATGAAAAACTGTTTTTT; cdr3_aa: CASTGSTTNEKLFF
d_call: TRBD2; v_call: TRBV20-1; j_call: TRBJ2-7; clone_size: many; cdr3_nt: TGCAGTGCCCCGGCCGAGACTAGCGGGAGAGTGCAGTACTTC; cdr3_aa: CSAPAETSGRVQYF
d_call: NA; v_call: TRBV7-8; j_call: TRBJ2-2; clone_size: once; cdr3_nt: TGTGCCAGCAGCTCCACCTCAGGGGCAAACACCGGGGAGCTGTTTTTT; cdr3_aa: CASSSTSGANTGELFF
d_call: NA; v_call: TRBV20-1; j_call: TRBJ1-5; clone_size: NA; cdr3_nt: TGCAGTGCTCCATTGGGTCAGCCCCAGCATTTT; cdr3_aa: CSAPLGQPQHF
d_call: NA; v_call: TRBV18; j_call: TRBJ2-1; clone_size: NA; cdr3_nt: TGTGCCAGCTCACCACTGGGGGGGACATCCTACAATGAGCAGTTCTTC; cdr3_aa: CASSPLGGTSYNEQFF
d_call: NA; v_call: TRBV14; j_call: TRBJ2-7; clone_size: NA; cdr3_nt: TGTGCCAGCAGCCCCCCGCGGGGTCAGCCCTACAATGAGCAGTACTTC; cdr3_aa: CASSPPRGQPYNEQYF
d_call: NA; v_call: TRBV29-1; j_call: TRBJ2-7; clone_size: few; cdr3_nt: TGCAGCGTTGAAACGGTCGGAGCCTACGAGCAGTACTTC; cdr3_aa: CSVETVGAYEQYF
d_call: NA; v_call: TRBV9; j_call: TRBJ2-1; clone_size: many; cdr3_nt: TGTGCCAGCAGCGTAGCGTCTGGGAATGAGCAGTTCTTC; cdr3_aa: CASSVASGNEQFF
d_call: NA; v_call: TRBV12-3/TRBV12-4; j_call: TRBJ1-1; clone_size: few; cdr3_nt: TGTGCCGATCAGTTGAACACTGAAGCTTTCTTT; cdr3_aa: CADQLNTEAFF
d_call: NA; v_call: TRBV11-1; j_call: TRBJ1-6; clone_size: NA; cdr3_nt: TGTGCCAGCAGCTTCCTAGGGGGACCTAATTCACCCCTCCACTTT; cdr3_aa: CASSFLGGPNSPLHF
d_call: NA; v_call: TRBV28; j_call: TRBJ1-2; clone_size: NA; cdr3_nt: TGTGCCAGCAGTTCACGGACCGTTGGCTACACCTTC; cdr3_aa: CASSSRTVGYTF